A selection of T cell receptor beta chains follows, all from one sample in a study of T cell repertoires in cytomegalovirus infection. Each CDR3 protein is one row after TCRdb ran MiXCR on the reads. The profile shows 310,000 or so distinct CDR3 sequences, about 9.2% of them singletons. Specimen: PBMCs. The receptors were gathered from a human donor in good health (CMV status not recorded). Some clones in this sample may be carry-over from other donors' samples. Both conserved end residues are part of each CDR3. Each record gives: CDR3 length, clone size, D gene, V gene, J gene, CDR3 protein, CDR3 DNA. D genes are given only for firm matches. Clone sizes are given selectively: once, few, many, or a class where the clone is expanded.

13	many	.	TRBV29-1	TRBJ2-1	CSVPGQGSNEQFF	TGCAGCGTGCCAGGCCAGGGAAGCAATGAGCAGTTCTTC
17	few	.	TRBV19	TRBJ2-2	CASSLIKGTQHGGELFF	TGTGCCAGTAGTCTCATAAAGGGGACACAACATGGAGGGGAGCTGTTTTTT
12	.	.	TRBV20-1	TRBJ1-5	CSAGGIGQPQHF	TGCAGTGCTGGAGGTATCGGGCAGCCCCAGCATTTT
16	many	.	TRBV2	TRBJ1-4	CASSELGPGTNEKLFF	TGTGCCAGCAGTGAATTGGGGCCAGGAACTAATGAAAAACTGTTTTTT
12	.	.	TRBV3-1	TRBJ2-3	CASAAGTDTQYF	TGTGCCTCGGCGGCAGGCACAGATACGCAGTATTTT
13	many	.	TRBV14	TRBJ2-4	CASSQDTVSIQYF	TGTGCCAGCAGCCAAGATACAGTGAGCATTCAGTACTTC
13	few	TRBD1	TRBV10-3	TRBJ1-1	CAISGQGAMGAFF	TGTGCCATCAGTGGACAGGGCGCAATGGGAGCTTTCTTT
15	few	.	TRBV28	TRBJ2-1	CASSLGSSKINEQFF	TGTGCCAGCAGTTTAGGATCCTCCAAGATCAATGAGCAGTTCTTC
14	many	.	TRBV28	TRBJ2-5	CASSLTGPQETQYF	TGTGCCAGCAGCCTAACGGGCCCGCAAGAGACCCAGTACTTC
11	.	.	TRBV2	TRBJ2-5	CASSEPEGQYF	TGTGCCAGCAGTGAACCCGAGGGCCAGTACTTC
15	many	.	TRBV19	TRBJ2-3	CATSAGDFRTDTQYF	TGTGCAACCAGTGCCGGAGACTTCCGCACAGATACGCAGTATTTT